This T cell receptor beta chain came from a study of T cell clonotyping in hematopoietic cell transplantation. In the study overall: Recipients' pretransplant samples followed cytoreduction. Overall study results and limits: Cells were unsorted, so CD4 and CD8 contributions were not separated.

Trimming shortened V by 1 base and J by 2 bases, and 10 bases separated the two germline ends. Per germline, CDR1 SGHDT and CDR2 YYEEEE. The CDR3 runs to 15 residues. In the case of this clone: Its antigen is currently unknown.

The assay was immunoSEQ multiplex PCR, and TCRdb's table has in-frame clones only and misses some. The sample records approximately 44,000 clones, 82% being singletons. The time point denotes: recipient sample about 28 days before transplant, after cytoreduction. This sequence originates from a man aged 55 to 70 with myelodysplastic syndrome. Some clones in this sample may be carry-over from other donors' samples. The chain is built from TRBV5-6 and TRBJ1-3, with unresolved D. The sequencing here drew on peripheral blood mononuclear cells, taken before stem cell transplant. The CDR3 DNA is TGTGCCAGCAGCTTGATTGGCTTTGCTGGAAACACCATATATTTT. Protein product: CASSLIGFAGNTIYF.